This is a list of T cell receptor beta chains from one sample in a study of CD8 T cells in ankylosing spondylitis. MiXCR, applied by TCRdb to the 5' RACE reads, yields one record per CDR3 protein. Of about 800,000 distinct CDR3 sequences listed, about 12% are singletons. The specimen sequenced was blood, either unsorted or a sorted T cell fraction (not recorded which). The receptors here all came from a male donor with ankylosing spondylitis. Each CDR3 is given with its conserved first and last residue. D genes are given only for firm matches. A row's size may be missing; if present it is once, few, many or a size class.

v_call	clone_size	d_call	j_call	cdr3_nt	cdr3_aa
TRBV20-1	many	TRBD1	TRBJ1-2	TGCAGCTCACAGGGGGCCTATGGCTACACCTTC	CSSQGAYGYTF
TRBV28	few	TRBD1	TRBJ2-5	TGTGCCAGCAGTTCCCAAGGGACAGGGGAGACCCAGTACTTC	CASSSQGTGETQYF
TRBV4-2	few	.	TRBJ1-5	TGTGCCAGCAGCCCAGGACCGTTGGGGGATAGTCAGCCCCAGCATTTT	CASSPGPLGDSQPQHF
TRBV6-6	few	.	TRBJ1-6	TGTGCCAGCAGTTACTTCGATTCACCCCTCCACTTT	CASSYFDSPLHF
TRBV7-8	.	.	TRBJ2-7	TGTGCCAGCAGCTCACAGGGTACCTACTACGAGCAGTACTTC	CASSSQGTYYEQYF
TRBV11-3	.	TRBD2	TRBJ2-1	TGTGCCAGCAGCTTAGAGGGGACTACCAACTACAATGAGCAGTTCTTC	CASSLEGTTNYNEQFF
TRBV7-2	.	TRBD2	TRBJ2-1	TGTGCCAGCAGCTTACGACTAGCCGTTAATGAGCAGTTCTTC	CASSLRLAVNEQFF
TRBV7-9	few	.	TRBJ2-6	TGTGCCAGCAGCTTGGGACTCACGAACTCTGGGGCCAACGTCCTGACTTTC	CASSLGLTNSGANVLTF
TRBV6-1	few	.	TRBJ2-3	TGTGCCAGCAGTCAGTTTGGCGGGATGGGGACAGATACGCAGTATTTT	CASSQFGGMGTDTQYF
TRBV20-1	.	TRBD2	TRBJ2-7	TGCAGTGCTAGTTCGCCTAGCGGTCGCCGCGAGCAGTACTTC	CSASSPSGRREQYF
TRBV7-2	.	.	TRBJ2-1	TGTGCCAGCAGCTTACGACAGGCGGACAATGAGCAGTTCTTC	CASSLRQADNEQFF
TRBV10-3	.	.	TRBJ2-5	TGTGCCATCAGTGAGGTGGGGGAGCCCCAAGAGACCCAGTACTTC	CAISEVGEPQETQYF
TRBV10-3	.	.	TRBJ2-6	TGTGCCATCAGTGAGTTTCAGGGAAGGTCTGGGGCCAACGTCCTGACTTTC	CAISEFQGRSGANVLTF
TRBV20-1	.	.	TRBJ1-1	TGCAGTGCCTCAGGGGCTAGCACTGAAGCTTTCTTT	CSASGASTEAFF
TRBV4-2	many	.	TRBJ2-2	TGTGCCAGCAGCCAAGTAAGAGGGTTCGTCGGGGAGCTGTTTTTT	CASSQVRGFVGELFF
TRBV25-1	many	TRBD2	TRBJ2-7	TGTGCCAGCAGTGACCGACACTGGGAGGGGAACGAGCAGTACTTC	CASSDRHWEGNEQYF
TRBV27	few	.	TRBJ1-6	TGTGCCAGCAGCCCGAATGGACAGTTGAATTCACCCCTCCACTTT	CASSPNGQLNSPLHF
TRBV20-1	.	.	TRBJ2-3	TGCAGTGCCCCCACGGCAGGGCGTAGTACAGATACGCAGTATTTT	CSAPTAGRSTDTQYF
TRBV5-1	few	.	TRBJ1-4	TGCGCCAGCAGCTTGGTAGGAACTTATAATGAAAAACTGTTTTTT	CASSLVGTYNEKLFF
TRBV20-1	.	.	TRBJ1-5	TGCAGTGCTAGATCCCCAGGGGATCAGCCCCAGCATTTT	CSARSPGDQPQHF
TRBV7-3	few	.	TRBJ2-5	TGTGCCAGCTCCCGTCGGGGGCCAGAGACCCAGTACTTC	CASSRRGPETQYF